These T cell receptor beta chains were read from a single sample in a study of cytotoxic CD8 clonotypes in ibrutinib-treated CLL. The assay was immunoSEQ multiplex PCR, and TCRdb's table has in-frame clones only and misses some. Here the sample spans about 140,000 clones, around 80% being singletons. This specimen was PBMCs, taken after 36 months of ibrutinib treatment. These receptors were obtained from a human donor with chronic lymphocytic leukemia. Both conserved end residues are part of each CDR3. A D gene is named only where the DNA matches it firmly. Only part of the rows carry a size: once, few, many, or a class if the clone is expanded.

cdr3_nt	cdr3_aa	v_call	cdr3_length	j_call	d_call	clone_size
TGTGCCAGCTCTCCAGCTGGCCACACAGATACGCAGTATTTT	CASSPAGHTDTQYF	TRBV18	14	TRBJ2-3	-	-
TGTGCCAGCAGTGGGGGGACTAGCGGGCACAATGAGCAGTTCTTC	CASSGGTSGHNEQFF	TRBV6-1	15	TRBJ2-1	TRBD2	-
TGTGCCGGAGATTATGCAGGGAGCACAGATACGCAGTATTTT	CAGDYAGSTDTQYF	TRBV30	14	TRBJ2-3	-	-
TGTGCCAGCAGAGTTAGCGGGAGGGCCCCCTACGAGCAGTACTTC	CASRVSGRAPYEQYF	TRBV6-6	15	TRBJ2-7	TRBD2	-
TGTGCCAGCAGTGTCAGTTACACTGAAGCTTTCTTT	CASSVSYTEAFF	TRBV6-1	12	TRBJ1-1	-	-
TGCGCCAGCAGCCAGAGGGGAGGGGAGTCGGATGGCTACACCTTC	CASSQRGGESDGYTF	TRBV4-1	15	TRBJ1-2	-	few
TGTGCCAGCAGCCCCCCGCGGGGCTACGAGCAGTACTTC	CASSPPRGYEQYF	TRBV13	13	TRBJ2-7	-	few
TGTGCCAGCAGTTTCGGACAGGGCTACGAGCAGTACTTC	CASSFGQGYEQYF	TRBV27	13	TRBJ2-7	TRBD1	once
TGTGCTAGTGGCCCGCCAGGGACAGGGGGCACAGATACGCAGTATTTT	CASGPPGTGGTDTQYF	TRBV12-5	16	TRBJ2-3	TRBD1	-
TGTGCCATCAGATCGACAGGGAGCTCCTACGAGCAGTACTTC	CAIRSTGSSYEQYF	TRBV10-3	14	TRBJ2-7	TRBD1	-
TGTGCCAGCTCACCTATCAACGCTGGGCCTGGGGAGCTGTTTTTT	CASSPINAGPGELFF	TRBV18	15	TRBJ2-2	-	-